This record covers a single TCR beta chain. This sample is drawn from a study of blood T cell repertoires in COVID-19. Study-wide background: Donors in the United States, Italy and Spain gave samples during acute or convalescent COVID-19.

The CDR3 consists of 17 residues. Per the study methods: Scientists estimated how many nucleated cells there were by amplifying reference gene primers. Sequenced by immunoSEQ multiplex PCR; TCRdb stores in-frame clones only, minus some. Clone size and the V and J calls come from that table; the DNA yielded D and trimming. The sample consists of about 220,000 clones, approximately 80% of them appearing once. This receptor was identified in a woman aged 40 to 50 with acute COVID-19. V gene TRBV12-2 combines with J gene TRBJ1-5; the table assigns TRBD1, which was not confirmed against the DNA. TRBV12-2 is designated a pseudogene. Sequencing input: PBMCs or T cells enriched from blood (not recorded which). CDR3 in amino acids: CASRLPPRDREYQPQHF. The DNA for the CDR3 is TGTGCAAGTCGCTTACCCCCCCGGGACAGGGAATATCAGCCCCAGCATTTT.